This TCR beta chain was identified during a study of response to subunit inactivated influenza vaccine. Germline V gene data show CDR1 as SGHTA and CDR2 as FQGNSA. Trimming shortened V by 4 bases and J by 0 bases, and 7 bases separated the two germline ends. This CDR3 is 13 amino acids long. A single record per CDR3 protein comes from TCRdb applying MiXCR to the RT-PCR reads. The sample records about 540,000 distinct CDR3 sequences, around 21% being singletons. The data also belong to a second study, concerning T cells expressing NK-cell markers. That paper states: TCR beta cDNA was generated via 5'RACE template switching incorporating UMIs. Of the CD8+ T cells in roughly 6 donors, roughly 1.0-7.0% belonged to dominant NKG2C+ clonotypes.

The sample consisted of CD4+ T cells sorted from PBMCs, taken roughly 12 days after vaccination. The receptor comes from a man in his fifties or sixties who received an inactivated influenza vaccine. V usage is TRBV7-2 and J usage is TRBJ2-7, with D possibly TRBD2 on 6 matching bases. Here the CDR3 reads CASSSGLSYEQYF. The CDR3 DNA reads TGTGCCAGCAGCTCGGGACTCTCCTACGAGCAGTACTTC.